The rows below give T cell receptor beta chains drawn from one sample of a study of human T cells and chemical hapten exposure. From the RACE reads, TCRdb called clonotypes with MiXCR, one entry per CDR3 protein. The sample lists about 46,000 distinct CDR3 sequences; roughly 8.8% were seen once. The sequenced sample was whole blood, obtained in connection with sensitization to the hapten diphenylcyclopropenone (DPC). These receptors came from a woman aged 35 to 49 with alopecia areata. Some clones in this sample may be carry-over from other donors' samples. Both conserved end residues are part of each CDR3. Each record gives: V gene, CDR3 protein.

>TRBV4-1
CASSQHPQGTLNQPQHF
>TRBV2
CASGGVARDGYTF
>TRBV11-1
CASSSAGGLFF
>TRBV9
CASSTAKGSGGLDTQYF
>TRBV5-1
CASSYQTDRAGGKNIQYF
>TRBV10-2
CASSEQGAGGYTF
>TRBV11-2
CASSLGESGANVLTF
>TRBV5-1
CASGDSRGPEAFF
>TRBV7-9
CASSLATGSYGYTF
>TRBV6-2/TRBV6-3
CASSQGGQRHTGELFF
>TRBV7-9
CASSPGQGLSPGANVLTF
>TRBV20-1
CSAEQGATNQPQHF
>TRBV20-1
CSARVGLLPAGETQYF
>TRBV7-6
CASSSRNPGELFF
>TRBV6-5
CASSYEGRNYGYTF
>TRBV7-2
CASSPTGINQPQHF
>TRBV5-1
CASSPWDSSTGELFF
>TRBV28
CASSATRQHDTQYF
>TRBV29-1
CSAKGQTGNTIYF
>TRBV28
CASSDRLGYTF
>TRBV5-1
CASNPAGATDTQYF
>TRBV19
CASSFDGGGNQPQHF
>TRBV7-6
CASSLDPSRASPNTEAFF
>TRBV2
CASSYRGQDGYTF
>TRBV29-1
CSASGGESYEQYF
>TRBV7-6
CASSGGQGIADTQYF
>TRBV20-1
CSALESGVVNTEAFF